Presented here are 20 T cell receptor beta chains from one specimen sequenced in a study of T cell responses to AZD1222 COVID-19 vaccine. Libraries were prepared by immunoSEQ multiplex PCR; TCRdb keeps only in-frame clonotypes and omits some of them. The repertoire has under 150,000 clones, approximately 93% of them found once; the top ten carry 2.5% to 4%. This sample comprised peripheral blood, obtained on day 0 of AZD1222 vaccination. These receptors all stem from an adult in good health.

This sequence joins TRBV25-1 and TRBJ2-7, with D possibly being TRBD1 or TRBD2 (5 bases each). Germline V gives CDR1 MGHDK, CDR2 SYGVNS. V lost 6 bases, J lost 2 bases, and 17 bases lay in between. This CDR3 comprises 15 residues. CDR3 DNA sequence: TGTGCCAGCAGGCCGCCGGGACCGACAACCTACGAGCAGTACTTC. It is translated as CASRPPGPTTYEQYF.

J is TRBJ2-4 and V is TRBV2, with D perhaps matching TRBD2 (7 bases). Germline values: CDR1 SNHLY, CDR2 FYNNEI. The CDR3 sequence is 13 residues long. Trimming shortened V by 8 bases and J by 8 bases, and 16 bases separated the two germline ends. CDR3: CASGRGALDIQYF. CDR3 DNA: TGTGCCAGCGGCCGGGGGGCACTCGACATTCAGTACTTC. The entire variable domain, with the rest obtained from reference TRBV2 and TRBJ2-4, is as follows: EPEVTQTPSHQVTQMGQEVILRCVPISNHLYFYWYRQILGQKVEFLVSFYNNEISEKSEIFDDQFSVERPDGSNFTLKIRSTKLEDSAMYFCASGRGALDIQYFGAGTRLSVL.

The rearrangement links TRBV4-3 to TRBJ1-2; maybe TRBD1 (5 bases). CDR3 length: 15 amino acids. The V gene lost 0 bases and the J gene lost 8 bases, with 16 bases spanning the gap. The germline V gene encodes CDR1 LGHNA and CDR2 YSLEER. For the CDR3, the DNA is TGCGCCAGCAGCCAAGATGGGGCCGGGGTTGGCGGCTACACCTTC. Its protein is CASSQDGAGVGGYTF.

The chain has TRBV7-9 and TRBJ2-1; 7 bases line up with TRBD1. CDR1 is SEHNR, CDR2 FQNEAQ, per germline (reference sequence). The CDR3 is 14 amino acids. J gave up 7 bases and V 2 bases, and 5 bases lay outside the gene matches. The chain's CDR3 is CASSLPQGTNEQFF. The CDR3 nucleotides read TGTGCCAGCAGCTTACCACAGGGGACAAATGAGCAGTTCTTC.

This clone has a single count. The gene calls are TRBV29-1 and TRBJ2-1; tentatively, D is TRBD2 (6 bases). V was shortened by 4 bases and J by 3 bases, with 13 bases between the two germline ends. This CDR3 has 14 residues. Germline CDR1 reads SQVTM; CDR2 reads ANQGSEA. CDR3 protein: CSVVDREFYNEQFF. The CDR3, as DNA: TGCAGCGTTGTAGACCGGGAGTTCTACAATGAGCAGTTCTTC.

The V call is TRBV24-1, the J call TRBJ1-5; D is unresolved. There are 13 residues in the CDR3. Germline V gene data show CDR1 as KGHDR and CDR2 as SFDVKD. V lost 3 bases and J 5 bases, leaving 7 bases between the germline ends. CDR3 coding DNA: TGTGCCACCAGTGATCGCGGTTATCAGCCCCAGCATTTT. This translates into CATSDRGYQPQHF.

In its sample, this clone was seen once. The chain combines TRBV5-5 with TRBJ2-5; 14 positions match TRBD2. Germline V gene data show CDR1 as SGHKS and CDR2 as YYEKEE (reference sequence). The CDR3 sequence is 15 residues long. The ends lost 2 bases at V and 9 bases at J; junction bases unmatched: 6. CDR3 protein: CASSFGTSGSGAQYF. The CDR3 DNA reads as TGTGCCAGCAGCTTCGGGACTAGCGGGAGTGGGGCCCAGTACTTC.

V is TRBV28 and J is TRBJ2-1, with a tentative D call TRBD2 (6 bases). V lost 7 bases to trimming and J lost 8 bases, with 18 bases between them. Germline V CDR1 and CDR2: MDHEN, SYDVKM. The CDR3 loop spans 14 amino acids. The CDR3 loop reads CASKAWGSGDEQFF. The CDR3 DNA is TGTGCCAGCAAAGCATGGGGGTCGGGGGATGAGCAGTTCTTC.

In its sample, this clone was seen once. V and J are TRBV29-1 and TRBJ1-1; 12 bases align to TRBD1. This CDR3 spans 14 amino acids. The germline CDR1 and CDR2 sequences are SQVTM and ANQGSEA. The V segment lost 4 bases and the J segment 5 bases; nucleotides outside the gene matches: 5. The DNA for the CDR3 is TGCAGCGTTGCCCGGGACAGGGGGCTTACTGAAGCTTTCTTT. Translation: CSVARDRGLTEAFF.

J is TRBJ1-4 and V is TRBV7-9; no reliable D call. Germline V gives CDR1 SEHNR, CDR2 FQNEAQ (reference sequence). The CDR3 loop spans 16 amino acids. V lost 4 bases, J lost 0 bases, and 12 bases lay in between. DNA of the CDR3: TGTGCCAGCAGCTCTACAGCGGCCGCAACTAATGAAAAACTGTTTTTT. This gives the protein CASSSTAAATNEKLFF.

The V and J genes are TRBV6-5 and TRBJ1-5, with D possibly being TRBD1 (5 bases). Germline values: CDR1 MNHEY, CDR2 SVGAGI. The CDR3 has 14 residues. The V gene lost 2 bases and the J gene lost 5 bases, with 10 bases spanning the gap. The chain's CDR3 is CASSYGQGYQPQHF. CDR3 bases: TGTGCCAGCAGTTACGGGCAGGGTTATCAGCCCCAGCATTTT.

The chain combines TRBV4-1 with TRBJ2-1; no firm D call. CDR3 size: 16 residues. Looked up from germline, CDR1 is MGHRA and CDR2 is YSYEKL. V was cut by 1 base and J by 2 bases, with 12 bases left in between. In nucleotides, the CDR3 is TGCGCCAGCAGCCAAGTCCATATGGTCACCTACAATGAGCAGTTCTTC. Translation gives CASSQVHMVTYNEQFF.

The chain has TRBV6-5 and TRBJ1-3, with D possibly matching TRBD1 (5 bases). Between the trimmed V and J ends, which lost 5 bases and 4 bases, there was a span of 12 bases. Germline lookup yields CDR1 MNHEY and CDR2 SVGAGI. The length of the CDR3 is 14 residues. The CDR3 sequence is CASSHQGDGNTIYF. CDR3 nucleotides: TGTGCCAGCAGTCACCAGGGTGACGGAAACACCATATATTTT.

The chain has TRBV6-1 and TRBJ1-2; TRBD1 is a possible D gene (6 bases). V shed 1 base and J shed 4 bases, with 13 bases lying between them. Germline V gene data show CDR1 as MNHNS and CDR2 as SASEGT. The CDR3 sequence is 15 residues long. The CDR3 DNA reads TGTGCCAGCAGTGAAGGGAGACAGGTCCTCTATGGCTACACCTTC. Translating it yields CASSEGRQVLYGYTF.

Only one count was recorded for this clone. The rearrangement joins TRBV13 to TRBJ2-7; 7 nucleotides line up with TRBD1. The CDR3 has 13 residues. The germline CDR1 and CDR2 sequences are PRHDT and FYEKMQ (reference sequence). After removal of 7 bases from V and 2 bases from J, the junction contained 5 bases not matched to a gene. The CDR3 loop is CASKRQGTYEQYF. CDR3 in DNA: TGTGCCAGCAAGAGACAGGGAACCTACGAGCAGTACTTC.

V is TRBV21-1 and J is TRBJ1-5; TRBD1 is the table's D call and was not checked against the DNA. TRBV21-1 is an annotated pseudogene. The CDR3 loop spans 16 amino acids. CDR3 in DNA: TGTGCCAGCAGCAAAGAAAGGGGTACGGGCAATCAGCCCCAGCATTTT. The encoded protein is CASSKERGTGNQPQHF.

The CDR3 is CASSFGQGNNYGYTF. In DNA form, the CDR3 reads TGTGCCAGCAGCTTTGGACAGGGGAATAACTATGGCTACACCTTC. The V and J genes are TRBV5-4 and TRBJ1-2; TRBD1 matches at 9 bases. Germline-derived CDR1 and CDR2 are SGHNT and YYREEE (reference sequence). V was pared by 2 bases and J by 1 base, with 3 bases of the junction left unmatched. CDR3 size: 15 residues.

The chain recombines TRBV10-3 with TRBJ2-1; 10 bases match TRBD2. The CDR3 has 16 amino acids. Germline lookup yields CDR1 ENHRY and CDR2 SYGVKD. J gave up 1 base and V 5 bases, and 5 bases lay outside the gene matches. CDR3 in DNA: TGTGCCATCAGTTCGGGACTAGCGAGTTCCTACAATGAGCAGTTCTTC. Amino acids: CAISSGLASSYNEQFF.

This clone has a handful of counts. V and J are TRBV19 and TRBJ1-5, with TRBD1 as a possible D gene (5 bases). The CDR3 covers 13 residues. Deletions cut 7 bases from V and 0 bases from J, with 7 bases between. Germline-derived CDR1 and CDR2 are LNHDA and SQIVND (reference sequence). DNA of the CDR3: TGTGCCAGTACCAGGGTTAGCAATCAGCCCCAGCATTTT. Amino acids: CASTRVSNQPQHF.

The CDR3 nucleotides read TGTGCCAGCAGTTTTTTTGGGGCCGATGGCTACACCTTC. This translates into CASSFFGADGYTF. The chain joins TRBV12-3 or TRBV12-4 to TRBJ1-2; perhaps TRBD1 as D (5 bases). Deletions cut 3 bases from V and 6 bases from J, with 11 bases between. This CDR3 is 13 amino acids long.